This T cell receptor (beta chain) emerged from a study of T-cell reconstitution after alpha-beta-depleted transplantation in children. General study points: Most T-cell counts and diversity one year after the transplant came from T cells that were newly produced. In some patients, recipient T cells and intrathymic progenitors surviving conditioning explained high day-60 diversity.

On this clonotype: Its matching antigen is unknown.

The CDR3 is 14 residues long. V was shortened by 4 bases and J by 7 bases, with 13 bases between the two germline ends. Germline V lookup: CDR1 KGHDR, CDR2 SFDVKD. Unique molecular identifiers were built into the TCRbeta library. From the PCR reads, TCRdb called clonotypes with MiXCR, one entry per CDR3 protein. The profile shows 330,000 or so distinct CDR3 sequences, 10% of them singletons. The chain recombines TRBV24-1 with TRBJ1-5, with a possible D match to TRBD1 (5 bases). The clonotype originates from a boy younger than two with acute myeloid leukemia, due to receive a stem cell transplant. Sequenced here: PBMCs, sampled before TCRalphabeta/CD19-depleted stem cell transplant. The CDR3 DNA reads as TGTGCCACCAGTGACCCGACAGTAGGACAGCCCCAGCATTTT. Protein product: CATSDPTVGQPQHF.